This T cell receptor (beta chain) was identified in a study of OX40 agonist ivuxolimab in advanced cancers. This clone was seen just once. Using immunoSEQ multiplex PCR, the repertoire was profiled, and TCRdb retains in-frame clones only, with some absent. Of some 69,000 clones listed, about 88% are singletons. Between the trimmed V and J ends, which lost 6 bases and 4 bases, there was a span of 14 bases. The CDR3 contains 14 residues. The germline V gene encodes CDR1 SGHAT and CDR2 FQNNGV. V gene TRBV11-2 combines with J gene TRBJ2-3; D is perhaps TRBD1 (6 bases). The sequence derives from an adult with an advanced solid tumor such as melanoma, head and neck, liver or kidney cancer. This sample comprised CD4+ or CD8+ T cells sorted from blood, obtained in a trial of the OX40 agonist ivuxolimab. The CDR3 bases are TGTGCCAGCAGGCAGCTACAGGGCGCAGATACGCAGTATTTT. Amino acid sequence: CASRQLQGADTQYF. The full variable domain, with the rest looked up from reference TRBV11-2 and TRBJ2-3, is EAGVAQSPRYKIIEKRQSVAFWCNPISGHATLYWYQQILGQGPKLLIQFQNNGVVDDSQLPKDRFSAERLKGVDSTLKIQPAKLEDSAVYLCASRQLQGADTQYFGPGTRLTVL.